What follows are 21 T cell receptor beta chains derived from one specimen sequenced in a study of T cell repertoires in cytomegalovirus infection. Their antigens are not known. MiXCR, applied by TCRdb to the reads, yields one record per CDR3 protein. The repertoire holds 250,000 to 300,000 distinct CDR3 sequences, with about 20% as singletons. The material sequenced was cultured PBMCs, taken from culture after CMV antigen stimulation. The receptors originated from a human donor in good health (CMV status not recorded). Some clones in this sample may be carry-over from other donors' samples.

The rearrangement links TRBV2 to TRBJ2-1, with D unresolved. Looked up from germline, CDR1 is SNHLY and CDR2 is FYNNEI. The CDR3 is made up of 9 amino acids. DNA of the CDR3: TGTGGCCCCTTGTATGAGCAGTTCTTC. Its protein is CGPLYEQFF.

The genes are TRBV7-1 and TRBJ1-2; D not resolved. TRBV7-1 is an ORF, and what it does is uncertain. V was pared by 6 bases and J by 4 bases, with 15 bases between. This CDR3 spans 14 amino acids. CDR3 sequence reads: CASSPLGEGYGYTF. The CDR3 DNA reads as TGTGCCAGCAGTCCGCTTGGGGAGGGCTATGGCTACACCTTC.

The rearrangement joins TRBV2 to TRBJ2-3; 7 bases fit TRBD2. The CDR3 is 15 residues long. J lost 2 bases, V lost 7 bases, and 9 bases had no gene match. Per germline, CDR1 SNHLY and CDR2 FYNNEI. CDR3 region: CASKGLLALTDTQYF. Here the CDR3 DNA reads TGTGCCAGCAAAGGGTTACTAGCGCTCACAGATACGCAGTATTTT.

The V call is TRBV12-3 or TRBV12-4, the J call TRBJ2-1; TRBD1 matches 9 bases. The CDR3 consists of 15 residues. V lost 6 bases and J lost 9; bases outside the gene matches: 12. CDR3 sequence: CASSLLGTGRAEQFF. DNA of the CDR3: TGTGCCAGCAGCCTTCTCGGGACAGGGCGAGCTGAGCAGTTCTTC.

This clonotype was recorded a few times. The gene calls are TRBV7-8 and TRBJ1-5; 7 bases line up with TRBD1. Germline lookup yields CDR1 SGHVS and CDR2 FQNEAQ. The ends lost 0 bases at V and 9 bases at J; junction bases unmatched: 8. The length of the CDR3 is 15 residues. In nucleotides, the CDR3 is TGTGCCAGCAGCTTAGCGGTTAGGGGGCAATGGCCCCAGCATTTT. Translating gives CASSLAVRGQWPQHF. The whole variable domain, filled in from reference TRBV7-8 and TRBJ1-5, reads GAGVSQSPRYKVAKRGQDVALRCDPISGHVSLFWYQQALGQGPEFLTYFQNEAQLDKSGLPSDRFFAERPEGSVSTLKIQRTQQEDSAVYLCASSLAVRGQWPQHFGDGTRLSIL.

This chain joins TRBV5-1 and TRBJ2-1, with TRBD1 matching over 9 bases. Germline CDR1 and CDR2: SGHRS and YFSETQ. The CDR3 loop spans 15 amino acids. J was trimmed by 7 bases and V by 0 bases; bases with no gene match: 5. The CDR3 DNA sequence: TGCGCCAGCAGCTTGGGGGACAGGGAGGATAATGAGCAGTTCTTC. It yields the protein CASSLGDREDNEQFF.

In its sample, this clonotype was seen many times. V gene TRBV7-9 combines with J gene TRBJ1-1; 7 bases are shared with TRBD1. Per germline, CDR1 SEHNR and CDR2 FQNEAQ (reference sequence). CDR3 length equals 15 residues. Trimming took 2 bases from V and 2 from J; bases not matched to a gene: 5. The CDR3 loop reads CASSLYRGPNTEAFF. The CDR3 region has the DNA TGTGCCAGCAGCTTATACAGGGGTCCAAACACTGAAGCTTTCTTT.

This clonotype was observed a handful of times. This sequence joins TRBV27 and TRBJ2-1; 9 bases agree with TRBD2. The trim removed 2 bases at V and 6 bases at J, leaving 14 bases unmatched. The CDR3 has 18 amino acids. Per germline, CDR1 MNHEY and CDR2 SMNVEV (reference sequence). CDR3 in DNA: TGTGCCAGCAGTTTAGATTTAGGGCTAGCGGGATCTATCAATGAGCAGTTCTTC. Translating it yields CASSLDLGLAGSINEQFF.

This rearrangement joins TRBV7-9 to TRBJ1-5; D is uncertain. V lost 5 bases, J lost 4 bases, and 12 bases lay in between. The CDR3 covers 14 residues. The germline V gene has CDR1 SEHNR and CDR2 FQNEAQ (reference sequence). CDR3 residues: CASSIGVGNQPQHF. CDR3 coding DNA: TGTGCCAGCAGCATAGGAGTGGGAAATCAGCCCCAGCATTTT.

In its sample, this clonotype was seen many times. The V call is TRBV7-2, the J call TRBJ2-1, with TRBD1 matching 9 bases. This CDR3 spans 16 amino acids. V lost 7 bases, J lost 0 bases, and 7 bases stayed unmatched. The germline V gene encodes CDR1 SGHTA and CDR2 FQGNSA. CDR3 residues: CASNKGGQGSYNEQFF. In DNA, the CDR3 is TGTGCCAGCAACAAAGGGGGACAGGGCTCCTACAATGAGCAGTTCTTC.

V gene TRBV25-1 combines with J gene TRBJ2-7, with D possibly being TRBD1 or TRBD2 (5 bases each). Looked up from germline, CDR1 is MGHDK and CDR2 is SYGVNS. This CDR3 has 13 amino acids. The germline V and J ends were trimmed by 11 bases and 1 base, with 15 bases remaining between them. CDR3 amino acids: CAARGGSSYEQYF. The CDR3 DNA sequence: TGTGCCGCGAGGGGCGGGTCGTCCTACGAGCAGTACTTC.

This clonotype was detected many times. V gene TRBV7-2 combines with J gene TRBJ1-4; 8 nucleotides match TRBD1. Germline CDR1 reads SGHTA; CDR2 reads FQGNSA. The CDR3 is 14 amino acids. V lost 3 bases and J lost 7; bases outside the gene matches: 4. The CDR3 coding sequence is TGTGCCAGCAGCTTTCAGGGGGCCGGTGAAAAACTGTTTTTT. Encoded protein: CASSFQGAGEKLFF.

At least ten counts were recorded for this clonotype. This chain joins TRBV7-3 and TRBJ2-5, with TRBD1 as a possible D gene (6 bases). V dropped 0 bases and J dropped 5 bases, with 7 bases sitting between them. Germline CDR1 SGHTA, CDR2 FQGTGA. This CDR3 has 13 amino acids. The CDR3 bases are TGTGCCAGCAGCTTAACGAGGGGGGAGACCCAGTACTTC. It codes for CASSLTRGETQYF.

This clonotype was seen repeatedly, ten times or more. The rearrangement links TRBV7-2 to TRBJ2-5; the match to TRBD2 covers 11 bases. The V segment lost 5 bases and the J segment 3 bases; nucleotides outside the gene matches: 5. Germline CDR1 is SGHTA and CDR2 is FQGNSA. This CDR3 has 15 residues. CDR3 loop: CASSRQTSGEETQYF. The CDR3 DNA is TGTGCCAGCAGCCGACAGACTAGCGGGGAAGAGACCCAGTACTTC.

The rearrangement links TRBV7-9 to TRBJ1-1, with 7 bases fitting TRBD1. The CDR3 has 14 residues. Per the germline V gene, CDR1 is SEHNR and CDR2 is FQNEAQ (reference sequence). V lost 4 bases and J lost 4; bases outside the gene matches: 6. In DNA, the CDR3 is TGTGCCAGCAGCTCCGTAGCAGGGGGCACTGAAGCTTTCTTT. Translating gives CASSSVAGGTEAFF. Using reference TRBV7-9 and TRBJ1-1 for the parts outside the CDR3, the full variable domain is DTGVSQNPRHKITKRGQNVTFRCDPISEHNRLYWYRQTLGQGPEFLTYFQNEAQLEKSRLLSDRFSAERPKGSFSTLEIQRTEQGDSAMYLCASSSVAGGTEAFFGQGTRLTVV.

This clonotype has at least ten counts. V gene TRBV6-1 combines with J gene TRBJ1-1; D call uncertain. The V gene's germline CDR1 is MNHNS and CDR2 SASEGT. The CDR3 is 11 amino acids. The V end lost 5 bases, the J end lost 11 bases, and 12 bases lay between the germline ends. CDR3 sequence reads: CASSSTRRAFF. The CDR3 region has the DNA TGTGCCAGCAGTTCTACAAGGCGGGCTTTCTTT.

The rearrangement uses TRBV7-3 and TRBJ2-1; D perhaps matches TRBD2 (5 bases). This CDR3 contains 12 residues. V lost 4 bases and J 5 bases, leaving 6 bases between the germline ends. Germline V gene lookup returns CDR1 SGHTA and CDR2 FQGTGA. The CDR3 nucleotides read TGTGCCAGCAGCTCGACTAACAATGAGCAGTTCTTC. Translation gives CASSSTNNEQFF.

Comment on this clonotype: Being one base from a much bigger clone, this may be a read error. This is likely a read error, given that the CDR3 carries no conserved phenylalanine or tryptophan at its end. The chain joins TRBV6-1 to TRBJ2-5, with no clear D. This CDR3 is 13 amino acids long. Germline CDR1 is MNHNS and CDR2 is SASEGT. V was trimmed by 5 bases and J by 5 bases, leaving 12 bases between them. Here the CDR3 reads CASSYGTWETQYL. CDR3 in DNA: TGTGCCAGCAGTTACGGAACCTGGGAGACCCAGTACCTC.

The sample holds a few counts of this clonotype. This chain uses TRBV19 with TRBJ1-5; no definite D call. Per the germline V gene, CDR1 is LNHDA and CDR2 is SQIVND (reference sequence). The CDR3 runs to 15 residues. Trimming removed 0 bases from V and 6 bases from J, with 12 bases in between. CDR3 in DNA: TGTGCCAGTAGTATAGATCCGAATTCTGGTCAGCCCCAGCATTTT. Protein product: CASSIDPNSGQPQHF.

The chain links TRBV11-2 to TRBJ2-7, with 7 bases that match TRBD1. Germline trimming cut 5 bases from V and 6 bases from J; bases unmatched to any gene: 13. CDR1 and CDR2 (germline): SGHAT, FQNNGV. The CDR3 length is 15 residues. The CDR3 loop reads CASSKDGLQGVEQYV. The CDR3 DNA is TGTGCCAGCAGCAAGGACGGCCTCCAGGGGGTCGAGCAGTACGTC.

This clonotype was counted a few times. This sequence joins TRBV25-1 and TRBJ2-1; no clear D. This CDR3 is built from 14 residues. The germline V gene has CDR1 MGHDK and CDR2 SYGVNS. The V end lost 6 bases, the J end lost 4 bases, and 13 bases lay between the germline ends. In DNA, the CDR3 is TGTGCCAGCAGCGTGGGCCTGGGTTACAATGAGCAGTTCTTC. Amino acids: CASSVGLGYNEQFF.